The 14 T cell receptor beta chains presented below share a single source sample, sequenced in a study of OX40 agonist ivuxolimab in advanced cancers. Generated by immunoSEQ multiplex PCR, the TCRdb table keeps only in-frame clones and is missing some. The data contain over 40,000 clones, roughly 80% of them singletons. The sequencing here drew on CD4+ or CD8+ T cells sorted from blood, taken in a trial of the OX40 agonist ivuxolimab. These receptors were taken from an adult with an advanced solid tumor such as melanoma, head and neck, liver or kidney cancer.

The rearrangement uses TRBV11-1 and TRBJ2-3; tentatively, D is TRBD2 (5 bases). This CDR3 is 15 amino acids long. Trimming took 5 bases from V and 6 from J, leaving 18 bases between them. Germline V gene data show CDR1 as SGHAT and CDR2 as FQDESV (reference sequence). The CDR3 protein is CASSLGSPWEDTQYF. In DNA, the CDR3 is TGTGCCAGCAGCCTCGGGTCGCCCTGGGAGGATACGCAGTATTTT.

The chain employs TRBV5-1 and TRBJ2-3; D gene uncertain. In germline, CDR1 is SGHRS, CDR2 YFSETQ. This CDR3 contains 11 residues. V was trimmed by 1 base and J by 8 bases, leaving 5 bases between them. CDR3 sequence: CASSLKGTQYF. The DNA of the CDR3 is TGCGCCAGCAGCTTGAAGGGTACGCAGTATTTT.

The V call is TRBV5-1, the J call TRBJ2-3; tentatively, D is TRBD2 (6 bases). This CDR3 is built from 14 residues. The germline CDR1 and CDR2 sequences are SGHRS and YFSETQ. V was pared by 0 bases and J by 10 bases, with 15 bases between. The CDR3 nucleotides read TGCGCCAGCAGCTTGGACACGGCCGGCGGGGCGCAGTATTTT. This sequence encodes CASSLDTAGGAQYF. The full variable domain, with the rest looked up from reference TRBV5-1 and TRBJ2-3, is KAGVTQTPRYLIKTRGQQVTLSCSPISGHRSVSWYQQTPGQGLQFLFEYFSETQRNKGNFPGRFSGRQFSNSRSEMNVSTLELGDSALYLCASSLDTAGGAQYFGPGTRLTVL.

J is TRBJ1-2 and V is TRBV30; D is perhaps TRBD1 (5 bases). CDR1 and CDR2 (germline): GTSNPN, SVGIG (reference sequence). This CDR3 is built from 15 residues. V dropped 1 base and J dropped 0 bases, with 12 bases sitting between them. CDR3 protein: CAWSAGPSTNYGYTF. CDR3 sequence (DNA): TGTGCCTGGAGTGCAGGGCCGTCAACTAACTATGGCTACACCTTC. The full variable domain, its missing parts supplied by reference TRBV30 and TRBJ1-2, is SQTIHQWPATLVQPVGSPLSLECTVEGTSNPNLYWYRQAAGRGLQLLFYSVGIGQISSEVPQNLSASRPQDRQFILSSKKLLLSDSGFYLCAWSAGPSTNYGYTFGSGTRLTVV.

The chain combines TRBV5-5 with TRBJ1-2; 9 nucleotides match TRBD1. Germline values: CDR1 SGHKS, CDR2 YYEKEE (reference sequence). V dropped 3 bases and J dropped 7; count of bases not matched to a gene: 10. This CDR3 contains 15 residues. CDR3 bases: TGTGCCAGCAGCTCCCCGGGACAGGGTTCGGGTGGCTACACCTTC. The encoded protein is CASSSPGQGSGGYTF.

The chain is built from TRBV6-6 and TRBJ1-2, with 7 bases aligning to TRBD1. CDR1 and CDR2 (germline): MNHNY, SVGAGI (reference sequence). V lost 6 bases and J lost 7; bases outside the gene matches: 17. The CDR3 covers 16 residues. The CDR3 region has the DNA TGTGCCAGCAGCCACGAGGGAGGGGGCGTCTCCATTGGCTACACCTTC. Amino acids: CASSHEGGGVSIGYTF.

The V call is TRBV4-1, the J call TRBJ1-3, with D possibly TRBD1 on 5 matching bases. CDR1 and CDR2 (germline): MGHRA, YSYEKL. The CDR3 is 15 residues long. Deletions cut 0 bases from V and 7 bases from J, with 13 bases between. CDR3 residues: CASSQDEGKGNTIYF. CDR3 nucleotide sequence: TGCGCCAGCAGCCAAGATGAGGGAAAGGGGAACACCATATATTTT.

This chain uses TRBV27 with TRBJ2-3, with 10 bases that match TRBD1. Germline V gene lookup returns CDR1 MNHEY and CDR2 SMNVEV (reference sequence). The CDR3 is 15 amino acids. The ends lost 6 bases at V and 0 bases at J; junction bases unmatched: 3. The CDR3 protein is CASSRDRGSTDTQYF. DNA of the CDR3: TGTGCCAGCAGCCGGGACAGGGGTAGCACAGATACGCAGTATTTT.

The gene calls are TRBV11-3 and TRBJ1-1, with TRBD1 matching 7 bases. The junction had 24 bases not matched to a gene; V was cut back by 7 bases and J by 7 bases. This CDR3 has 18 residues. CDR1 SGHNT and CDR2 YENEEA come from the germline V gene. CDR3 sequence: CASIRFDREFPHAHEAFF. CDR3 bases: TGTGCCAGCATCCGATTTGACAGGGAATTCCCACATGCGCATGAAGCTTTCTTT.

This clone was observed a handful of times. In DNA, the CDR3 is TGTGCCAGCGGCAATAGCGGATTCTACGAGCAGTACTTC. It yields the protein CASGNSGFYEQYF. The rearrangement links TRBV6-5 to TRBJ2-7, with D possibly matching TRBD2 (6 bases). Germline V gene data show CDR1 as MNHEY and CDR2 as SVGAGI. V gave up 8 bases and J gave up 3 bases, with 14 bases separating them. The CDR3 runs 13 residues.

This clone has more than one count but fewer than ten. V and J are TRBV5-1 and TRBJ2-7; tentatively, D is TRBD1 (6 bases). Trimming left V 4 bases short and J 9 bases short, with 20 bases between. The V gene's germline CDR1 is SGHRS and CDR2 YFSETQ. The CDR3 has 14 residues. As DNA, the CDR3 is TGCGCCAGCAGCGGTTGGGACATGTCCTTAGGGCAGTACTTC. Protein sequence: CASSGWDMSLGQYF. The full variable domain, completed using reference TRBV5-1 and TRBJ2-7, is KAGVTQTPRYLIKTRGQQVTLSCSPISGHRSVSWYQQTPGQGLQFLFEYFSETQRNKGNFPGRFSGRQFSNSRSEMNVSTLELGDSALYLCASSGWDMSLGQYFGPGTRLTVT.

This clone was seen once. This chain joins TRBV6-1 and TRBJ1-4; TRBD1 might be the D (6 bases). This CDR3 spans 15 amino acids. CDR1 is MNHNS and CDR2 is SASEGT in the germline V gene. Trimming took off 7 bases at V and 4 bases at J, with 16 bases between the two ends. CDR3 in amino acids: CASIRTAGDNEKLFF. DNA of the CDR3: TGTGCCAGCATTAGGACAGCCGGGGATAATGAAAAACTGTTTTTT.

The rearrangement joins TRBV5-4 to TRBJ1-2; TRBD1 aligns across 7 bases. The CDR3 runs 15 residues. Germline CDR1 SGHNT, CDR2 YYREEE (reference sequence). With 0 bases clipped from V and 5 bases from J, the junction kept 7 bases outside the gene matches. The CDR3 DNA is TGTGCCAGCAGCTTGGTGGGGTACAGGGGATATGGCTACACCTTC. Translation gives CASSLVGYRGYGYTF.

J is TRBJ2-5 and V is TRBV5-1; 8 positions agree with TRBD1. This CDR3 contains 14 residues. V dropped 3 bases and J dropped 4; count of bases not matched to a gene: 5. CDR1 and CDR2 (germline): SGHRS, YFSETQ. CDR3 DNA sequence: TGCGCCAGCAGCTCGACAGGGGTTAGAGAGACCCAGTACTTC. It encodes CASSSTGVRETQYF.